This record looks at one T cell receptor beta chain sequence and its context. Its specific antigen is unknown. No base qualities exist here, and no much larger clone lies one base off it. The cohort consisted of 650 to 850 healthy bone marrow donors. All cohort members were sampled while nominally healthy, although unrecorded immune exposures were likely present. The donor was CMV seronegative and was included in the group of 352 seronegative cohort members. A peripheral blood sample was collected from each donor, and TCR beta sequencing was performed on peripheral blood mononuclear cells. Genomic DNA extraction from the blood cell samples was performed with the Qiagen DNeasy Blood Extraction Kit. V ends up 3 bases short and J 4 bases short, with an unmatched junction base count of 5. The CDR3 goes from the cysteine to the phenylalanine over 16 residues. Just the 48-base CDR3 DNA is kept, in frame starting at base 1. The germline V gene (reference sequence) provides CDR1 SGHNT and CDR2 YYREEE.

This record comes from a study of cytomegalovirus exposure and HLA in healthy donors (dated by TCRdb to 2017 to 2019). About the full investigation: In an earlier analysis of around 540 of the donors, approximately 300 Gb of sequence data and some 120 million unique TCR beta sequences from roughly 200 million T cells were reported. An early release covering more than 500 HLA-typed donors comprised about 300 gigabases of sequencing data and approximately 85 million unique TCR sequences. The genetic ancestry cluster associated with self-reported Caucasian donors included about four fifths of the roughly 400 genotyped donors. The study aimed to test whether cataloging public T cell receptors could reveal signatures of past pathogen exposure. The study used immunosequencing to profile the T cell repertoires of hundreds of subjects and linked those repertoires to cytomegalovirus serostatus. Besides the first cohort of roughly 640 subjects, a separate validation cohort made up of roughly 120 different subjects was used. The study combined high-throughput TCR immunosequencing, statistical association of individual TCRs with disease status, and machine learning to predict cytomegalovirus infection status. A later analysis re-examined previously published TCR beta repertoires from more than 550 donors and added high-resolution HLA genotyping to investigate patterns of TCR occurrence. The later analysis used no new phenotypic data to find candidate immune exposures, relying instead on TCR beta sequences and their occurrence across donors. To decide whether each TCR beta V gene segment behaved as functional or pseudogenic, an earlier analysis of fewer than 750 of the donors relied on high-throughput TCR beta sequencing. Alongside the repertoire data, information on donor age, sex, ethnicity and CMV serostatus was compiled. Genome-wide SNP genotypes for about 65% of the roughly 670 donors were used in a later genetic analysis, which treated that subset as a discovery cohort. Every discovery cohort repertoire had been produced on one sequencing platform. HLA typing covered class I and class II loci at four-digit resolution. The number of typed donors differed by locus: roughly 620-640 for A, B, C, DRB1 and DQB1; 500 to 550 for DQA1; 606 for DPA1; and roughly 490 for DPB1. Because of strong linkage in the cohort, roughly five DR-DQ haplotypes were treated as single units for association and clustering. On average, roughly 250,000 unique TCR beta nucleotide sequences were sequenced per donor among a few hundred genotyped donors of the cohort, with around 19% of those sequences being non-productive. The full study reports these points: When HLA alleles, especially DR and DQ, strongly co-occurred, TCR associations were difficult to assign to individual alleles. A later genetic analysis reported fewer N-insertions in productive TCRs among donors in an Asian-associated ancestry cluster than the roughly 720-donor mean. The earlier analysis of approximately 540 of the donors excluded some 15 rarely observed V segments, including chromosome 9 orphons, because counts were too low. Because HLA typing was missing for some donors at each locus, association tests included only the typed subset. Because the 87-base-pair reads could not distinguish some IMGT-functional V segments, including TRBV6-2 and TRBV6-3, those segments were excluded. According to a later analysis, most CMV-associated TCR beta chains appeared to be HLA-restricted, and the HLA associations seemed to be driven largely by CMV exposure. In a later analysis, several top co-occurrence clusters were reported to appear linked to parvovirus B19, influenza, CMV and Epstein-Barr virus. Roughly uniform sequencing depth across donors was assumed in presence/absence analyses, although this assumption may not hold. A few of the identified cytomegalovirus-associated TCR beta chains were confirmed in vitro to be specific for cytomegalovirus antigens. The study gave a list of 150 to 200 TCR beta chains associated with cytomegalovirus. A later genetic analysis associated a missense DCLRE1C variant with V-gene and J-gene trimming of TCR beta chains, and an independent cohort replicated the association. Linkage disequilibrium might explain the correlated functional status among segregating V segments, but an unknown experimental factor could not be excluded. Across donors, most TCR sequences were observed very rarely, whereas some public TCRs were present in many individuals. This cohort had only TCR beta chains sequenced, and the lack of alpha or paired-chain data limited which features could be detected. In a later analysis, the rate of TCR association differed among HLA loci, with DRB1 alleles having the most associated TCRs and HLA-C alleles having the fewest. The sequencing pipeline was judged likely to have produced a cluster of highly shared sequence variants as a technical artifact. Broadly in line with IMGT annotations, most TCR beta V segments showed up in productive rearrangements about 87% or about 30% of the time in an earlier analysis of under 700 of the donors. Compared with equally common non-associated chains, HLA-associated TCR beta chains in a later analysis were more clonally expanded and had lower generation probabilities. For the cohort, immune exposure information was limited to CMV serostatus. According to the authors, the approach could potentially be generalized to other disease states and immunological phenotypes. A further reported finding was that TCR beta sequences accurately predicted the HLA-A and HLA-B alleles for most subjects in the first cohort. Specific HLA alleles were associated with over 15,000 TCR beta sequences at a false discovery rate of 0.05 in a later analysis. The classifier was reported to diagnose cytomegalovirus status with high specificity and sensitivity in both the original cohort and the validation cohort.

The protocol used for the library was the immunoSEQ multiplex PCR assay. For the multiplex PCR, a mixture combining 60 forward primers for TCR Vbeta segments and 13 reverse primers for TCR Jbeta segments was used. Amplification of the CDR3 region of rearranged TCR beta genes was performed with a multiplex PCR assay on genomic DNA. The Illumina HiSeq System was used to sequence the amplified TCR beta libraries as 87-base-pair reads. The study's own analysis went as follows. A later analysis counted approximately 74 million unique TCR beta chains across the 600 to 850 repertoires, and roughly 10 million of these chains were shared by at least two donors. Raw reads were error-corrected and collapsed into unique sequences by a nearest-neighbor algorithm in which closely related sequences were merged to remove PCR and sequencing errors. CDR3 sequences were aligned to IMGT reference sequences to assign V, D and J gene segments. Each retained sequence needed at least a six-nucleotide match to both a V gene segment and a J gene segment. A rearrangement counted as productive if the CDR3 had no stop codons and remained in frame with V and J, and every other rearrangement counted as non-productive. Following IMGT convention, CDR3 was defined as the stretch from the second conserved V-encoded cysteine up to the conserved J-encoded phenylalanine. The earlier analysis of fewer than 700 of the donors excluded sequences that lacked an unambiguous match to a single V gene segment. An earlier analysis of some 610 of the donors called V segments functional above 56.7% productive rearrangements and segregating when the between-donor standard deviation exceeded 5%. A statistical classification framework was developed to diagnose cytomegalovirus status using the catalog of TCR beta chain sequences. In a later analysis, V and J genes were assigned by comparing TCR nucleotide sequences against IMGT/GENE-DB human TR gene sequences. A later analysis assigned CDR3 sequences and most-parsimonious VDJ recombination scenarios with the TCRdist pipeline. In a later analysis, each TCR beta chain was defined by its CDR3 amino acid sequence together with its V-gene family, and reads without a unique V-gene family were excluded. To address suspected cross-contamination and a sequencing artifact, a later analysis removed 450 to 700 highly shared, low-generation-probability nucleotide sequences. In a later analysis, a clonal expansion index for each public chain was calculated from normalized within-repertoire ranks of inferred template counts. In a later analysis, generation probabilities were computed with a VDJ recombination model fitted to out-of-frame rearrangements, and the resulting probabilities were checked against IGoR. A later analysis scored TCR-TCR, TCR-HLA and TCR-CMV co-occurrence with hypergeometric tests, applying a repertoire-size bias correction to TCR pairs. False discovery rates were estimated in a later analysis by permuting HLA or CMV assignments 20 times. In a later analysis, co-occurring TCRs were grouped with DBSCAN, and TCRdist sequence similarity was added when clustering was performed within HLA-allele-positive subsets. Co-occurrence clustering excluded repertoires with fewer than 30,000 or more than 120,000 public chains, plus five with anomalous nucleotide sharing. Entries here come from immuneACCESS through TCRdb and include only in-frame sequences with V and J called. Some clones fail to appear in such tables; in the studies checked, an unresolved V gene covers under half of the shortfall, and the cause of the remainder is unknown. V, J and clone size are those of that table, while D and trimming were read from the DNA. The sample yields 140,000 or so clones; approximately 72% were counted once. Over 5% of the sample is taken by the ten largest.

The TCR was taken from a woman aged 55 to 70 in good health and CMV-seronegative. This chain joins TRBV5-4 to TRBJ2-2; 11 bases in the junction line up with TRBD2. Material: PBMCs. In nucleotides, the sequence is TGTGCCAGCAGCTCCCTAGCGGGGGGTGGCACCGGGGAGCTGTTTTTT. This sequence encodes CASSSLAGGGTGELFF.